This T cell receptor beta chain is drawn from a study of blood T cell repertoires in COVID-19. Study-wide context: Samples came from the United States, Italy and Spain, spanning acute and convalescent COVID-19. T cells, B-cell-depleted T cells, or PBMCs supplied cDNA or gDNA.

Source study methods: Amplified reference gene primers provided the basis for estimating nucleated cell counts. This table comes from immunoSEQ multiplex PCR, and its TCRdb copy is limited to in-frame clones, with some not included. The V and J calls and clone size come from that table; D and trimming were worked out from the DNA. Seen here are approximately 100,000 clones, about 89% observed once, and the top ten hold about 9.9%. Germline V gene data show CDR1 as SGHKS and CDR2 as YYEKEE (reference sequence). V lost 4 bases and J lost 6, with 17 bases in between. The CDR3 extends over 15 amino acids.

The J gene is TRBJ2-1, the V gene TRBV5-5; a possible D gene is TRBD2 (7 bases). This TCR came from a woman in her 30s with acute or convalescent COVID-19. The sequencing sample was made of peripheral blood. CDR3 protein: CASSTPGGPSNEQFF. CDR3 DNA: TGTGCCAGCAGCACCCCGGGGGGCCCCTCCAATGAGCAGTTCTTC.